A single TCR beta chain is shown here with its context. Germline V gene lookup returns CDR1 SNHLY and CDR2 FYNNEI. The CDR3 has 13 amino acids. V was trimmed by 11 bases and J by 6 bases, leaving 18 bases between them. This sample stems from a study of CD8+ T cells in alopecia areata. Extracted RNA was reverse transcribed into cDNA, the sequencing template. TCRdb's copy holds only in-frame clones and misses some; the assay was immunoSEQ multiplex PCR. The repertoire holds about 250,000 clones, with 50% to 75% as singletons. Documented treatment: oral pan-JAK inhibitor, 5-10 mg twice daily. The clonotype originates from a human donor with alopecia areata. The chain couples TRBV2 to TRBJ2-3; D might be TRBD2 (5 bases). The sequencing here drew on CD4+ T cells sorted from blood, taken around week 54, from a patient treated with tofacitinib. CDR3 bases: TGTGCCTGCAAGGACTCTACGCTGGATACGCAGTATTTT. Translated: CACKDSTLDTQYF.